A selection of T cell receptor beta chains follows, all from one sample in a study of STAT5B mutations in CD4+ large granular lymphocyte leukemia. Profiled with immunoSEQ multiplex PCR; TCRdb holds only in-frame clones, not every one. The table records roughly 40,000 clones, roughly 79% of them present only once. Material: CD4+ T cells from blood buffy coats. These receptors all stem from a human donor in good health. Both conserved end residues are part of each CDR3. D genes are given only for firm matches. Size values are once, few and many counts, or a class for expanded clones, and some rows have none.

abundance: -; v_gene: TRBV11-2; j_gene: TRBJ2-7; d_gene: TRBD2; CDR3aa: CASSLGAAGGEQYF; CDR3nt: TGTGCCAGCAGCTTAGGAGCAGCCGGGGGGGAGCAGTACTTC
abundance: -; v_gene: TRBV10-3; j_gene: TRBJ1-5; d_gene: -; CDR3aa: CAISESGPQHF; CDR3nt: TGTGCCATCAGTGAGTCGGGACCCCAGCATTTT
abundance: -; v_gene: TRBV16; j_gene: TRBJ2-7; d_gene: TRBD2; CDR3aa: CASSRPRGTSSPSEQYF; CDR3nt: TGTGCCAGCAGCCGACCGCGGGGGACCTCGTCCCCCTCCGAGCAGTACTTC
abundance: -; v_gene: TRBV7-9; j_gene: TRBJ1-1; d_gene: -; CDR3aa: CASSLAGGISTEAFF; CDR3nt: TGTGCCAGCAGCTTAGCAGGCGGTATTAGCACTGAAGCTTTCTTT
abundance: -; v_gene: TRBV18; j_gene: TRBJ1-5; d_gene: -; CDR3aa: CASSPPSGYGNQPQHF; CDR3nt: TGTGCCAGCTCACCACCGTCTGGGTACGGCAATCAGCCCCAGCATTTT
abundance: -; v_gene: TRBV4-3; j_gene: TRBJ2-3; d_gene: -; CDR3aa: CASSQSLAAAPDTQYF; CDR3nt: TGCGCCAGCAGCCAGTCCTTAGCGGCCGCTCCAGATACGCAGTATTTT
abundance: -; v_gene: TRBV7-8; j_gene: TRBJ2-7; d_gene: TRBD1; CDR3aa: CASSPGTGPYEQYF; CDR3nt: TGTGCCAGCAGCCCCGGGACAGGGCCATACGAGCAGTACTTC
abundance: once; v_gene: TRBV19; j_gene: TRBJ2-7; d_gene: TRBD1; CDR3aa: CASSIGQGAYEQYF; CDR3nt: TGTGCCAGTAGCATAGGACAGGGGGCGTATGAGCAGTACTTC
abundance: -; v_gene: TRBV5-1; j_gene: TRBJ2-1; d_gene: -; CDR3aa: CASSWGDSRTEQFF; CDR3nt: TGCGCCAGCAGCTGGGGGGACTCCCGGACTGAGCAGTTCTTC
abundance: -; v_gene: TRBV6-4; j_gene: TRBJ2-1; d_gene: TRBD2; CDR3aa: CASSETSGGRKFF; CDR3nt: TGTGCCAGCAGTGAGACTAGCGGGGGGAGGAAGTTCTTC
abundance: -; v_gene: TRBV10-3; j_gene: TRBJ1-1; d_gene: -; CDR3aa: CASKAGVNTEAFF; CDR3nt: TGTGCCTCAAAGGCAGGGGTAAACACTGAAGCTTTCTTT
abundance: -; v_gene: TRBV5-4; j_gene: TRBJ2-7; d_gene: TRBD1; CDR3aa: CASSLAGQGSSYEQYF; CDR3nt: TGTGCCAGCAGCTTGGCGGGACAGGGGTCGTCCTACGAGCAGTACTTC
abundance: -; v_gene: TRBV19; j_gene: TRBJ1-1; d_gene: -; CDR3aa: CASSIAGSQSEAFF; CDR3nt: TGTGCCAGTAGTATAGCCGGGTCCCAGTCAGAAGCTTTCTTT
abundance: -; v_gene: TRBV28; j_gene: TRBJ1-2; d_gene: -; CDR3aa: CASILPGTVYGYTF; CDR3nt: TGTGCCAGCATCCTTCCGGGTACGGTCTATGGCTACACCTTC
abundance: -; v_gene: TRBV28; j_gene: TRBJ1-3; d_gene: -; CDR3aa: CASSDGRFTGNTIYF; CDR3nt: TGTGCCAGCAGCGATGGGAGATTTACTGGAAACACCATATATTTT
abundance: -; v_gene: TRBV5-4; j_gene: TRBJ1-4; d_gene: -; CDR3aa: CASSLGERGEKLFF; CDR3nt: TGTGCCAGCAGCTTAGGGGAGAGGGGTGAAAAACTGTTTTTT
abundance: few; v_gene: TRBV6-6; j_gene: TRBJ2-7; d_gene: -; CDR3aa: CASNPPGIRYEQYF; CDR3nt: TGTGCCAGCAACCCGCCGGGTATTCGCTACGAGCAGTACTTC
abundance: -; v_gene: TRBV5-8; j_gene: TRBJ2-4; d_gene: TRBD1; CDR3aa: CASSFLHYLDRDGIRNIQYF; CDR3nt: TGTGCCAGCAGCTTCTTACACTACCTGGACAGGGACGGAATAAGGAACATTCAGTACTTC
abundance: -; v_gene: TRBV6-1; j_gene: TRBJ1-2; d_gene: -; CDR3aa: CASIEQVYGYTF; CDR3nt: TGTGCCAGCATTGAGCAAGTCTATGGCTACACCTTC
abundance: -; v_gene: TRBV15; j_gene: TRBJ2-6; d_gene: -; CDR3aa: CATSRRGKAGANVLTF; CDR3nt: TGTGCCACCAGCAGGCGGGGAAAAGCTGGGGCCAACGTCCTGACTTTC
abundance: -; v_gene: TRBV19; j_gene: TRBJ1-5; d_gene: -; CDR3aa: CASSRTWTSGTYSNQPQHF; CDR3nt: TGTGCCAGTAGCCGAACCTGGACCTCTGGAACTTATAGCAATCAGCCCCAGCATTTT
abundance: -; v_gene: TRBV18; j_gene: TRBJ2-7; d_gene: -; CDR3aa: CASSPPTGTEQYF; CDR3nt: TGTGCCAGCTCACCACCTACAGGGACCGAGCAGTACTTC
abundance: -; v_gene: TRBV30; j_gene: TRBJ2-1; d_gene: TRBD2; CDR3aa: CAWTEGTSYNEQFF; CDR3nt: TGTGCCTGGACCGAGGGGACTAGTTACAATGAGCAGTTCTTC
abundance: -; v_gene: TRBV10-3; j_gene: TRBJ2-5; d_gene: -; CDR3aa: CATLAGLGETQYF; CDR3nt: TGTGCCACGTTGGCCGGCCTCGGGGAGACCCAGTACTTC
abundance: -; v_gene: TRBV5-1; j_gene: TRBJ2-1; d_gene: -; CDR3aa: CASRGSVYEQFF; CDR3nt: TGCGCCAGCAGGGGTAGCGTTTATGAGCAGTTCTTC
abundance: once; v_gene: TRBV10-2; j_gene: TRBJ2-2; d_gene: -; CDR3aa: CASGSGTVNTGELFF; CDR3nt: TGCGCCAGCGGATCCGGGACGGTCAACACCGGGGAGCTGTTTTTT
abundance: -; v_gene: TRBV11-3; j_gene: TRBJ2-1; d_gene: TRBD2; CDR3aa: CASSLGLGTSGSYEQFF; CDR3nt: TGTGCCAGCAGCTTAGGATTGGGGACTAGCGGGAGTTATGAGCAGTTCTTC
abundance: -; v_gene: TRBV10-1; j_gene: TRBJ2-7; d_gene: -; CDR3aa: CADKYSDYEQYF; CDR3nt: TGCGCCGACAAGTACAGCGATTACGAGCAGTACTTC
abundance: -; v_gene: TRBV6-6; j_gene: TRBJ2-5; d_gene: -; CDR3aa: CASRGGKETQYF; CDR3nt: TGTGCCAGCCGGGGCGGCAAAGAGACCCAGTACTTC
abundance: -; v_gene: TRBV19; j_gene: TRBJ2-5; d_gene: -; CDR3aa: CASSTSSGGGETQYF; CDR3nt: TGTGCCAGTAGTACTAGCTCGGGGGGCGGAGAGACCCAGTACTTC
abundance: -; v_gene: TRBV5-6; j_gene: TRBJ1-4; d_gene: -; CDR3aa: CASSLGTYNEKLFF; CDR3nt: TGTGCCAGCAGCTTGGGTACCTATAATGAAAAACTGTTTTTT
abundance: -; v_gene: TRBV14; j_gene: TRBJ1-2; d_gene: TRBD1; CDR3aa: CASSQDLRGQGGHGYTF; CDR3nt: TGTGCCAGCAGCCAAGATCTGAGGGGACAGGGTGGACATGGCTACACCTTC
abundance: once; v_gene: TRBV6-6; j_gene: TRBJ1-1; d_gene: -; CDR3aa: CASSYSRATEAFF; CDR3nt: TGTGCCAGCAGTTACTCGAGGGCCACTGAAGCTTTCTTT
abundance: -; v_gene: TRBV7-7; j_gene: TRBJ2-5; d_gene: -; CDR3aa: CASSLDMGETQYF; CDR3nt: TGTGCCAGCAGCTTGGACATGGGAGAGACCCAGTACTTC
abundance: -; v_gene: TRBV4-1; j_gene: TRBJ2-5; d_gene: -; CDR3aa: CASSYRAVPEETQYF; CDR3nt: TGCGCCAGCAGCTACCGGGCAGTTCCAGAAGAGACCCAGTACTTC
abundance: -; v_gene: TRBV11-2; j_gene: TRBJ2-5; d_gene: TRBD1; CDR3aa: CASSRQGSKETQYF; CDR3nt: TGTGCCAGCAGCCGACAGGGCTCTAAAGAGACCCAGTACTTC
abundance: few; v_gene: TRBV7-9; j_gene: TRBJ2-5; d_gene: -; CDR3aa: CASNPPTGIGEETQYF; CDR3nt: TGTGCCAGCAATCCGCCTACAGGGATCGGGGAAGAGACCCAGTACTTC
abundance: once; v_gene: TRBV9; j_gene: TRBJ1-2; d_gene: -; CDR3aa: CASSPTPGYTF; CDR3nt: TGTGCCAGCAGCCCCACCCCTGGCTACACCTTC
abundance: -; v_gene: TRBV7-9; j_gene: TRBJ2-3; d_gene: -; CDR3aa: CASSPRGSTDTQYF; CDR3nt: TGTGCCAGCAGCCCTCGGGGGAGCACAGATACGCAGTATTTT
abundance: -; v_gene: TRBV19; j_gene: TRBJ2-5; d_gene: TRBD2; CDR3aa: CASSRAGVGGETQYF; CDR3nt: TGTGCCAGTAGTAGAGCGGGAGTGGGGGGAGAGACCCAGTACTTC